A selection of T cell receptor beta chains follows, all from one sample in a study of shared clonotypes between healthy human individuals. This table comes from immunoSEQ multiplex PCR, and its TCRdb copy is limited to in-frame clones, with some not included. The sample has roughly 1,100,000 clones; about 77% are singletons. The specimen sequenced was memory CD4+ T cells sorted from blood. The source is a man in his late teens or twenties in good health. Both conserved end residues are part of each CDR3. The order of the fields is D gene, clone size, J gene, V gene, CDR3 DNA, CDR3 protein. D genes are given only for firm matches. Expanded clones get a size class; other rows say once, few or many, or leave the size out.

.	few	TRBJ1-1	TRBV5-1	TGCGCCAGCAGCTTCAATTTGAACACTGAAGCTTTCTTT	CASSFNLNTEAFF
TRBD2	.	TRBJ2-5	TRBV5-4	TGTGCCAGCAGCACTGAACTAGCGGGGGGGAGGGAGACCCAGTACTTC	CASSTELAGGRETQYF
.	.	TRBJ2-3	TRBV6-1	TGTGCCAGCATAGAGCGGGCCCCAGATACGCAGTATTTT	CASIERAPDTQYF
.	.	TRBJ2-1	TRBV11-3	TGTGCCAGCAGCTTAGCCGGGGGGCTAGCCAATGAGCAGTTCTTC	CASSLAGGLANEQFF
TRBD1	.	TRBJ2-2	TRBV9	TGTGCCAGCAGCGTGGCCGGGACAGGTAACACCGGGGAGCTGTTTTTT	CASSVAGTGNTGELFF
.	few	TRBJ1-1	TRBV5-1	TGCGCCAGCAGCCCGAGGCTTATGAACACTGAAGCTTTCTTT	CASSPRLMNTEAFF
TRBD1	.	TRBJ1-2	TRBV6-6	TGTGCCAGCAGTTACTTGGGACAGGGAGAGGTTGGCTACACCTTC	CASSYLGQGEVGYTF
TRBD2	.	TRBJ2-1	TRBV10-1	TGCGCCACCTCACCCGGGGGGGGCTCCTACAATGAGCAGTTCTTC	CATSPGGGSYNEQFF
.	.	TRBJ1-2	TRBV5-5	TGTGCCAGCAGCCTCGTGACACAGGGCTACACCTTC	CASSLVTQGYTF
.	few	TRBJ1-3	TRBV4-1	TGCGCCAGCAGCCAAGATTACGGCTCAGGAAACACCATATATTTT	CASSQDYGSGNTIYF
TRBD1	.	TRBJ2-3	TRBV30	TGTGCCTGGAGTAACGGACAGGGGGCATCAGATACGCAGTATTTT	CAWSNGQGASDTQYF
TRBD1	.	TRBJ1-1	TRBV5-1	TGCGCCAGCAGCCCCCGGACAGGGGACACTGAAGCTTTCTTT	CASSPRTGDTEAFF
TRBD1	few	TRBJ2-1	TRBV7-3	TGTGCCAGCAGCTTACAGGGGGCGGGGATAGGCAATGAGCAGTTCTTC	CASSLQGAGIGNEQFF
.	.	TRBJ1-2	TRBV28	TGTGCCAGCAGTCCTCTACGAGAGGGGGGTACCTTC	CASSPLREGGTF
TRBD1	.	TRBJ1-2	TRBV14	TGTGCCAGCAGCCCTGGACAGGGGGCTTATGGCTACACCTTC	CASSPGQGAYGYTF
.	.	TRBJ2-1	TRBV28	TGTGCCAGCAGTATAATAGACCGGGACGCAGCCGAGCAGTTCTTC	CASSIIDRDAAEQFF
TRBD1	.	TRBJ1-2	TRBV19	TGTGCCAGTAGTAGCCGTACAGGGGGCGAGGGCTACACCTTC	CASSSRTGGEGYTF
TRBD1	.	TRBJ2-7	TRBV2	TGTGCCAGCCTGGGGCCAGGGGGTTCCTACGAGCAGTACTTC	CASLGPGGSYEQYF
TRBD2	.	TRBJ2-2	TRBV9	TGTGCCAGCAGCGGGGGACTAGCGGGAGGATTCGGTCCCGGGGAGCTGTTTTTT	CASSGGLAGGFGPGELFF
.	once	TRBJ2-4	TRBV2	TGTGCCAGCAGAACAGACAGGGCCAAAAACATTCAGTACTTC	CASRTDRAKNIQYF
.	.	TRBJ2-7	TRBV2	TGTGCCAGCGGACAGTACTCCTACGAGCAGTACTTC	CASGQYSYEQYF
TRBD1	few	TRBJ1-5	TRBV7-9	TGTGCCAGCAGCTCGGACAGGGGAAGTAATCAGCCCCAGCATTTT	CASSSDRGSNQPQHF
.	few	TRBJ2-5	TRBV18	TGTGCCAGCTCACCACGAGTGGAAGAGACCCAGTACTTC	CASSPRVEETQYF
.	.	TRBJ1-1	TRBV10-1	TGCGCCAGCAGTGAGGGGGCGCCGACTGAAGCTTTCTTT	CASSEGAPTEAFF
.	once	TRBJ1-2	TRBV2	TGTGCCAGCAGTGAAGCGGGACACGGTGGCTACACCTTC	CASSEAGHGGYTF
.	.	TRBJ1-3	TRBV7-9	TGTGCCAGCAGCTTAGGAGTGGCAAACACCATATATTTT	CASSLGVANTIYF
TRBD2	.	TRBJ2-7	TRBV6-5	TGTGCCAGCAGTTCGGGACTAGCGGGGACCCACGAGCAGTACTTC	CASSSGLAGTHEQYF
.	few	TRBJ1-6	TRBV19	TGTGCCAGCACCCTCCGGGGGGGGAATTCACCCCTCCACTTT	CASTLRGGNSPLHF
TRBD1	once	TRBJ1-2	TRBV6-5	TGTGCCAGCAGAGCCGGGACAGGATTCGTCTATGGCTACACCTTC	CASRAGTGFVYGYTF
.	.	TRBJ2-7	TRBV5-6	TGTGCCAGCAGCTTGTTAGGTAGCGGTGGCGAGCAGTACTTC	CASSLLGSGGEQYF
TRBD1	once	TRBJ1-2	TRBV30	TGTGCCTGGAGAACAGGGGAAGGACACGGCTACACCTTC	CAWRTGEGHGYTF
TRBD2	.	TRBJ2-1	TRBV7-2	TGTGCCAGCAGCCCCGCGGCTAGCGGGGGAAATGAGCAGTTCTTC	CASSPAASGGNEQFF
.	.	TRBJ2-5	TRBV5-6	TGTGCCAGCAGCCTCAGGCCTGAGACCCAGTACTTC	CASSLRPETQYF
TRBD2	.	TRBJ2-1	TRBV27	TGTGCCAGCAGTCCCGGGACTAGCGGGAAGAGCTCCTACAATGAGCAGTTCTTC	CASSPGTSGKSSYNEQFF
.	few	TRBJ1-2	TRBV6-1	TGTGCCAGCACTCCTTTAGAGAAACATCTTTATAACACCTTC	CASTPLEKHLYNTF
.	.	TRBJ1-1	TRBV5-4	TGTGCCAGCAGGAACAGGGAGGGGATCACTGAAGCTTTCTTT	CASRNREGITEAFF
.	.	TRBJ2-3	TRBV5-1	TGCGCCAGCAGCCTCCGAACTCTAACAGATACGCAGTATTTT	CASSLRTLTDTQYF
.	.	TRBJ2-5	TRBV5-1	TGCGCCAGCAGCTGGGCAGGGGGAGGAGAGACCCAGTACTTC	CASSWAGGGETQYF
.	.	TRBJ1-1	TRBV5-1	TGCGCCAGCAGCTTGGTAAGGGGAGGGAACACTGAAGCTTTCTTT	CASSLVRGGNTEAFF
.	once	TRBJ2-5	TRBV28	TGTGCCAGCAGTTTAGTCTCCGGGGGCGTTCGGGAGACCCAGTACTTC	CASSLVSGGVRETQYF
.	.	TRBJ1-4	TRBV4-1	TGCGCCAGCAGCCAAAGGCAGGGGACTAATGAAAAACTGTTTTTT	CASSQRQGTNEKLFF
.	.	TRBJ2-6	TRBV12-5	TGTGCTAGTGGTTTGGTACTTGGACTGACTGGGGCCAACGTCCTGACTTTC	CASGLVLGLTGANVLTF
TRBD2	.	TRBJ2-1	TRBV9	TGTGCCAGCAGCGCTTACAGTAGCGGGAGGTCCAATGAGCAGTTCTTC	CASSAYSSGRSNEQFF
TRBD2	.	TRBJ2-7	TRBV5-1	TGCGCCAGCAGCCTAGGCAGTCCGGGAGGCGAGCAGTACTTC	CASSLGSPGGEQYF
.	.	TRBJ2-7	TRBV6-5	TGTGCCAGCAGTTACTCCGGACTAGGGGGCGAGCAGTACTTC	CASSYSGLGGEQYF
TRBD1	.	TRBJ2-1	TRBV2	TGTGCCAGCATTGGAACCGGGACAGGGGTGGGTGAGCAGTTCTTC	CASIGTGTGVGEQFF
.	.	TRBJ2-1	TRBV18	TGTGCCAGCTCACCAGGATTCGACTCACCTAACCCGCAGGGGTGGTACAATGAGCAGTTCTTC	CASSPGFDSPNPQGWYNEQFF
.	few	TRBJ2-6	TRBV30	TGTGCCTGGGAAATGGGCGGGTCTGGGGCCAACGTCCTGACTTTC	CAWEMGGSGANVLTF
.	few	TRBJ2-5	TRBV7-6	TGTGCCAGCAGCTACGTATCGCCATTGGGGACCCAGTACTTC	CASSYVSPLGTQYF